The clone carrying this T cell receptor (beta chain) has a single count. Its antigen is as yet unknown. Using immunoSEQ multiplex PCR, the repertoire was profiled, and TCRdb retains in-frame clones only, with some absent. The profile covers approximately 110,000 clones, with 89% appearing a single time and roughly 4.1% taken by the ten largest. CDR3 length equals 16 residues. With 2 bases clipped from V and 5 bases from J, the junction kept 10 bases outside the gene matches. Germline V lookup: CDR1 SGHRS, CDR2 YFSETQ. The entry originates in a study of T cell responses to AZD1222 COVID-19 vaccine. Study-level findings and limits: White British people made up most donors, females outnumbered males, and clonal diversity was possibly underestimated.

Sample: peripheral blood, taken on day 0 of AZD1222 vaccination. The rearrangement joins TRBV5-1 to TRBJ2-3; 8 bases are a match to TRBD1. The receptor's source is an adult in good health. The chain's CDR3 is CASSLDAQGAGDTQYF. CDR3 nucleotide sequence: TGCGCCAGCAGCTTAGATGCGCAGGGGGCGGGAGATACGCAGTATTTT.